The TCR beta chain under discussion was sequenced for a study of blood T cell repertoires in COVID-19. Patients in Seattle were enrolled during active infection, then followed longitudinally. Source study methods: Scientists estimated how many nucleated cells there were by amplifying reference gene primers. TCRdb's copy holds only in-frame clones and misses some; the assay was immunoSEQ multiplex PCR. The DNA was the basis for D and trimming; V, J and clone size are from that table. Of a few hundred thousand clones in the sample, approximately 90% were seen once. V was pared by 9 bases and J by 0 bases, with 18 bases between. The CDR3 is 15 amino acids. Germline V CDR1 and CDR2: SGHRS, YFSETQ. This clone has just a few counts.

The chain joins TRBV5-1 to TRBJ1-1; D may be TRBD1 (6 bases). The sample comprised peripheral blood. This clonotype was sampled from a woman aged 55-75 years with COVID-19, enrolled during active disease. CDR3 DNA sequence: TGCGCCACTTCAAGGACAGATGGAATGAACACTGAAGCTTTCTTT. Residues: CATSRTDGMNTEAFF.